This TCR beta chain was recorded in a study of metastatic and nonmetastatic thyroid tumors. Across the study: Comparison of repertoires was carried out across blood and tumor or nodule tissue from malignant and benign thyroid patients.

MiXCR reprocessed the PCR reads for TCRdb. The repertoire holds about 19,000 clones, with approximately 24% as singletons. This clone has a handful of counts. V was clipped by 0 bases and J by 4 bases, with 7 bases between them. CDR1 is PRHDT and CDR2 is FYEKMQ in the germline V gene (reference sequence). The CDR3 has 15 amino acids. Among the patients, none had received any treatment before thyroid surgery. This TCR was recovered from a male donor with papillary thyroid cancer or a benign thyroid nodule (not recorded which). Some clones in this sample may be carry-over from other donors' samples. Sequenced sample: blood. This sequence joins TRBV13 and TRBJ2-6, with no clear D. The CDR3 loop is CASSLGDTGANVLTF. CDR3 coding DNA: TGTGCCAGCAGCTTAGGAGATACCGGGGCCAACGTCCTGACTTTC.